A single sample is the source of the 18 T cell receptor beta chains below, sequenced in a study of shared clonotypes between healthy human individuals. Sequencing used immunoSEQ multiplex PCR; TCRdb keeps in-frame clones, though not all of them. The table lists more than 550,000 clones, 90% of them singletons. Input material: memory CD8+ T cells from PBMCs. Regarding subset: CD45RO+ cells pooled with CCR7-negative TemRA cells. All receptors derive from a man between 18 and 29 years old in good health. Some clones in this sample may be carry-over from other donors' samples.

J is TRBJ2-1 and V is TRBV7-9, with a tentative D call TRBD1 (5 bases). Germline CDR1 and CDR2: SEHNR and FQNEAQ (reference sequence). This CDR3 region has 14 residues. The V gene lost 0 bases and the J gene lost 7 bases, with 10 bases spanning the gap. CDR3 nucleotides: TGTGCCAGCAGCTTAGCCCTAAGGGGAAATGAGCAGTTCTTC. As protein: CASSLALRGNEQFF.

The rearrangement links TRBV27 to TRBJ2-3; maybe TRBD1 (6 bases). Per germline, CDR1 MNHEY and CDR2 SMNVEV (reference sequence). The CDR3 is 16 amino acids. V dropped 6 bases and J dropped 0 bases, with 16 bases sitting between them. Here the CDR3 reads CASRNRGTRSTDTQYF. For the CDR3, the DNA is TGTGCCAGCAGGAATAGGGGGACGAGGAGCACAGATACGCAGTATTTT.

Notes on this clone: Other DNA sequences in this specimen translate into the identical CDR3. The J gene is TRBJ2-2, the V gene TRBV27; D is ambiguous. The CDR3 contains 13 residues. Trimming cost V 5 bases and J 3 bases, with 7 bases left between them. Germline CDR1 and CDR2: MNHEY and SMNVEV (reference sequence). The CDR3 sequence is CASSLVYTGELFF. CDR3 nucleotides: TGTGCCAGCAGTCTGGTCTACACCGGGGAGCTGTTTTTT.

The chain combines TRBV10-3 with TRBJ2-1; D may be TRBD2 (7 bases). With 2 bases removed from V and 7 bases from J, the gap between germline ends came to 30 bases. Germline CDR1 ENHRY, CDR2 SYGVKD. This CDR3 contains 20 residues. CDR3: CAISEPPRGAPFGGPNEQFF. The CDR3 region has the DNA TGTGCCATCAGTGAGCCCCCGCGGGGAGCCCCGTTCGGGGGGCCTAATGAGCAGTTCTTC.

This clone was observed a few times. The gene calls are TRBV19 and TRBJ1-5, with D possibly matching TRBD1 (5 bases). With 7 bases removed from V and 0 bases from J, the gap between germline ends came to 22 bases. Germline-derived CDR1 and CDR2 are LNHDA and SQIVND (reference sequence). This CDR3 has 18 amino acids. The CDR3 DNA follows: TGTGCCAGTAACATGGATCCCGGGACCCAGGGTAGCAATCAGCCCCAGCATTTT. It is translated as CASNMDPGTQGSNQPQHF. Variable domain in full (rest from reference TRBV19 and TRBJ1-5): DGGITQSPKYLFRKEGQNVTLSCEQNLNHDAMYWYRQDPGQGLRLIYYSQIVNDFQKGDIAEGYSVSREKKESFPLTVTSAQKNPTAFYLCASNMDPGTQGSNQPQHFGDGTRLSIL.

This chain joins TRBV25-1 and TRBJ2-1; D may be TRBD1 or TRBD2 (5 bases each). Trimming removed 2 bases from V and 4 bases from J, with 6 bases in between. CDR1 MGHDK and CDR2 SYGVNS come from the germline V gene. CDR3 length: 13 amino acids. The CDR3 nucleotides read TGTGCCAGCAGTGAAGGGGGATACAATGAGCAGTTCTTC. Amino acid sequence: CASSEGGYNEQFF.

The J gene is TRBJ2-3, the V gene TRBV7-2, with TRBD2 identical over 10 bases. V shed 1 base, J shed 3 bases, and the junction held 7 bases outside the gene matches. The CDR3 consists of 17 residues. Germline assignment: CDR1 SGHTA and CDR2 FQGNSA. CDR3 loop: CASSLEVLAGVTDTQYF. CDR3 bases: TGTGCCAGCAGCTTAGAGGTGCTAGCGGGAGTGACAGATACGCAGTATTTT.

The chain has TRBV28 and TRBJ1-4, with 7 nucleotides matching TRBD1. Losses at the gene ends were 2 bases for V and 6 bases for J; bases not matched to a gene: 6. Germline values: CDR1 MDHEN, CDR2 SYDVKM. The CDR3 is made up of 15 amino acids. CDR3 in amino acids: CASSLHTGTDEKLFF. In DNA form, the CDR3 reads TGTGCCAGCAGTTTACACACCGGGACAGATGAAAAACTGTTTTTT.

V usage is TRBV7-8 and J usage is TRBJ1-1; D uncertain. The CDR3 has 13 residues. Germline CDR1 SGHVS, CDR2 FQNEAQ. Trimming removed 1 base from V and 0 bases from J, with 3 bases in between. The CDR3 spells CASSLVLNTEAFF. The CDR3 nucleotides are TGTGCCAGCAGCTTAGTTTTGAACACTGAAGCTTTCTTT.

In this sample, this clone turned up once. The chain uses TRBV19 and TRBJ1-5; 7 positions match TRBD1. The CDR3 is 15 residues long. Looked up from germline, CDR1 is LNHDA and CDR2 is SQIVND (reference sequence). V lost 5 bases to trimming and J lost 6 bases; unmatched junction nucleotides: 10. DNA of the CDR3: TGTGCCAGTAGTCATATCGTAGAGGGGGCTCAGCCCCAGCATTTT. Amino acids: CASSHIVEGAQPQHF.

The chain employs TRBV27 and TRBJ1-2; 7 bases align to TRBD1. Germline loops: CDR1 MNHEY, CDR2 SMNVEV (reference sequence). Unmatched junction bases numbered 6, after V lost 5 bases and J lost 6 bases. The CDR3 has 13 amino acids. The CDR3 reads CASSPDREDGYTF. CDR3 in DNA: TGTGCCAGCAGTCCAGACAGGGAGGATGGCTACACCTTC.

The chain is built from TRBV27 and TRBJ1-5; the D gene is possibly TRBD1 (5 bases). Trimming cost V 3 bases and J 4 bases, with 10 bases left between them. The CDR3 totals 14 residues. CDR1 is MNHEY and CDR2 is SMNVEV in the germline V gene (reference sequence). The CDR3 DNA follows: TGTGCCAGCAGTTTCCAGGGCGAGAATCAGCCCCAGCATTTT. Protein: CASSFQGENQPQHF.

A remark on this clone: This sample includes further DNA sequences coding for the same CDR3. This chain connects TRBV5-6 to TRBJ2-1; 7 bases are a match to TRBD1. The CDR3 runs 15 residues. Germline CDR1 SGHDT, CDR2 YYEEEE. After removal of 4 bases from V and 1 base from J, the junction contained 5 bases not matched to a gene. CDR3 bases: TGTGCCAGCAGCCCCGGCAGGGGGTCCTACAATGAGCAGTTCTTC. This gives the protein CASSPGRGSYNEQFF.

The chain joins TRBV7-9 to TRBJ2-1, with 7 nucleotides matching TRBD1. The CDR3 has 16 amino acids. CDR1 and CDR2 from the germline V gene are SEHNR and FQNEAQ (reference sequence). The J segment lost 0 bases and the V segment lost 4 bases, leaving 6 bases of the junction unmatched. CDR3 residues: CASSSTGTASYNEQFF. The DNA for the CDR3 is TGTGCCAGCAGCTCGACCGGGACAGCCTCCTACAATGAGCAGTTCTTC.

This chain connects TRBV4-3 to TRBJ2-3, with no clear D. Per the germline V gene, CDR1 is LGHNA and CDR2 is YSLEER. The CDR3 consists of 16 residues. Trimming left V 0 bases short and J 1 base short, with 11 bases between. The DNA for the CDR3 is TGCGCCAGCAGCCAAGATCTGGGCGGAGGCACAGATACGCAGTATTTT. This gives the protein CASSQDLGGGTDTQYF.

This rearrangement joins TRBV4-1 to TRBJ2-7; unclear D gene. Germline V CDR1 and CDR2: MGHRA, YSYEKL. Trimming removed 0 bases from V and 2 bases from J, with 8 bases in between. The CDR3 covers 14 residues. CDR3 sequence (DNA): TGCGCCAGCAGCCAAGATGCTATAGCCTACGAGCAGTACTTC. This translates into CASSQDAIAYEQYF.

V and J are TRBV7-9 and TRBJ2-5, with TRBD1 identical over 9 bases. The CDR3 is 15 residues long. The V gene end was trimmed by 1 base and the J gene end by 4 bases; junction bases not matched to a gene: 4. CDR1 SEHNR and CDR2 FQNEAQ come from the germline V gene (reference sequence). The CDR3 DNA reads TGTGCCAGCAGCTTAGGACAGGGGGGACGAGAGACCCAGTACTTC. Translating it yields CASSLGQGGRETQYF.

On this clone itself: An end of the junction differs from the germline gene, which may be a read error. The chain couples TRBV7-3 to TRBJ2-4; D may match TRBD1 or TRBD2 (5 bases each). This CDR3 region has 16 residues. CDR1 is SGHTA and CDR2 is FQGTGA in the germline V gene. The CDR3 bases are TGTGCCAGCGGCTTAGGGTACGGGACGGAAAAAAACATTCAGTACTTC. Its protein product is CASGLGYGTEKNIQYF.